The table lists the clone carrying this TCR beta chain with a few counts. What it recognizes is unknown. The sample comes from a study of regulatory T cells. Overall study results and limits: Regulatory T cells showed the strongest V-J pair restriction and V/J gene skewing among patient repertoires. Patient CD8+ T cells trended nonsignificantly toward lower Shannon entropy than control CD8+ cells.

Amplification used 52 TRBV primers and 13 TRBJ primers. Data came from immunoSEQ multiplex PCR; TCRdb stores just in-frame clones and leaves some out. In the table there are roughly 10,000 clones, under 90% of which are singletons. Sequencing input: CD8+ T cells sorted from blood. The sequence came from a person between 18 and 35 years old with CD3G deficiency.

CDR3 protein: CASSIGTGALEEQYF. CDR3 bases: TGTGCCAGCAGCATAGGGACAGGGGCGTTGGAGGAGCAGTACTTC. This chain connects TRBV7-9 to TRBJ2-7, with 10 bases identical to TRBD1. CDR3 length equals 15 residues. Germline trimming cut 5 bases from V and 7 bases from J; bases unmatched to any gene: 11. CDR1 is SEHNR, CDR2 FQNEAQ, per germline (reference sequence).